Below are 19 T cell receptor beta chains sequenced from a single sample in a study of blood T cell repertoires in COVID-19. Generated by immunoSEQ multiplex PCR, the TCRdb table keeps only in-frame clones and is missing some. Among about 260,000 clones listed, over 80% were seen once. Sequenced input: peripheral blood. These receptors came from a woman aged 40 to 49 who had recovered from COVID-19.

This CDR3 is CASSLVGSTEAFF. The CDR3 DNA is TGCGCCAGCAGCTTGGTGGGCTCCACTGAAGCTTTCTTT. This chain connects TRBV5-1 to TRBJ1-1; no reliable D call. The CDR3 loop spans 13 amino acids. Germline loops: CDR1 SGHRS, CDR2 YFSETQ. V shed 0 bases and J shed 4 bases, with 7 bases lying between them.

This clone was seen a single time. This chain joins TRBV5-4 and TRBJ2-7; 10 bases match TRBD1. The J segment lost 4 bases and the V segment lost 0 bases, leaving 4 bases of the junction unmatched. The germline V gene encodes CDR1 SGHNT and CDR2 YYREEE (reference sequence). This CDR3 comprises 15 residues. CDR3 loop: CASSLGGQGFYEQYF. The DNA for the CDR3 is TGTGCCAGCAGCTTGGGGGGACAGGGGTTTTACGAGCAGTACTTC.

J is TRBJ2-5 and V is TRBV24-1; weak D call: TRBD1 (6 bases). Germline V gene data show CDR1 as KGHDR and CDR2 as SFDVKD. Trimming removed 1 base from V and 2 bases from J, with 10 bases in between. The CDR3 is 15 residues long. The CDR3 sequence is CATSDFQQGQETQYF. In nucleotides, the CDR3 is TGTGCCACCAGTGATTTTCAACAGGGTCAAGAGACCCAGTACTTC.

This clone was counted a few times. The chain joins TRBV7-2 to TRBJ2-1; 15 positions agree with TRBD2. CDR1 SGHTA and CDR2 FQGNSA come from the germline V gene. V gave up 5 bases and J gave up 0 bases; unmatched junction bases: 8. The CDR3 is 19 residues long. CDR3 amino acids: CASSVFGTSGGSSYNEQFF. The CDR3 DNA follows: TGTGCCAGCAGCGTCTTCGGGACTAGCGGGGGGAGCTCCTACAATGAGCAGTTCTTC.

The gene calls are TRBV19 and TRBJ2-3, with D maybe TRBD2 (6 bases). The CDR3 has 14 amino acids. V gave up 7 bases and J gave up 6 bases, with 17 bases separating them. Germline lookup yields CDR1 LNHDA and CDR2 SQIVND (reference sequence). The CDR3 protein is CASTSMGGGDTQYF. The DNA for the CDR3 is TGTGCCAGTACCTCTATGGGGGGTGGCGATACGCAGTATTTT.

The rearrangement uses TRBV6-1 and TRBJ1-3; D may be TRBD1 (6 bases). V shed 5 bases and J shed 4 bases, with 9 bases lying between them. The CDR3 has 13 amino acids. The germline CDR1 and CDR2 sequences are MNHNS and SASEGT. CDR3 protein: CASSSGEGNTIYF. Here the CDR3 DNA reads TGTGCCAGCAGTTCAGGGGAAGGAAACACCATATATTTT.

The chain carries TRBV19 and TRBJ2-1; 8 bases line up with TRBD1. CDR1 is LNHDA and CDR2 is SQIVND in the germline V gene (reference sequence). This CDR3 contains 16 residues. V lost 3 bases and J lost 2; bases outside the gene matches: 6. This CDR3 reads CASSIQDRVPYNEQFF. The CDR3 region has the DNA TGTGCCAGTAGTATTCAGGACAGGGTCCCCTACAATGAGCAGTTCTTC. Together with reference TRBV19 and TRBJ2-1, the CDR3 gives the full variable domain: DGGITQSPKYLFRKEGQNVTLSCEQNLNHDAMYWYRQDPGQGLRLIYYSQIVNDFQKGDIAEGYSVSREKKESFPLTVTSAQKNPTAFYLCASSIQDRVPYNEQFFGPGTRLTVL.

This clone was detected a few times. The chain joins TRBV5-6 to TRBJ1-1; no definite D call. Trimming removed 4 bases from V and 7 bases from J, with 14 bases in between. The CDR3 loop spans 13 amino acids. Per the germline V gene, CDR1 is SGHDT and CDR2 is YYEEEE. Here the CDR3 reads CASSPTWADEAFF. The CDR3 DNA is TGTGCCAGCAGCCCTACCTGGGCAGATGAAGCTTTCTTT.

V gene TRBV5-1 combines with J gene TRBJ1-4; D perhaps matches TRBD1 (5 bases). V lost 5 bases, J lost 11 bases, and 19 bases lay in between. CDR1 and CDR2 (germline): SGHRS, YFSETQ. The CDR3 sequence is 14 residues long. Here the CDR3 reads CASSQQGGFDKLFF. The CDR3 DNA follows: TGCGCCAGCAGTCAGCAGGGTGGTTTTGATAAACTGTTTTTT.

At least ten counts were recorded for this clone. This rearrangement joins TRBV15 to TRBJ1-2, with 7 bases matching TRBD1. V was pared by 6 bases and J by 8 bases, with 9 bases of the junction left unmatched. Germline CDR1 and CDR2: LNHNV and YYDKDF (reference sequence). This CDR3 spans 13 amino acids. The CDR3 loop reads CATSPRTGRGYTF. The CDR3 bases are TGTGCCACCAGTCCCCGGACAGGCCGGGGCTACACCTTC.

This clone was seen only once. This chain uses TRBV3-1 (or the pseudogene TRBV3-2) with TRBJ2-1; D might be TRBD2 (7 bases). Germline V gene data show CDR1 as LGHDT and CDR2 as YNNKEL (reference sequence). The CDR3 contains 16 residues. Trimming left V 0 bases short and J 4 bases short, with 13 bases between. CDR3 amino acids: CASSQDWGGDYNEQFF. The CDR3, as DNA: TGTGCCAGCAGCCAAGATTGGGGGGGCGATTACAATGAGCAGTTCTTC.

The rearrangement uses TRBV5-6 and TRBJ2-7; D remains ambiguous. CDR1 and CDR2 from the germline V gene are SGHDT and YYEEEE. The CDR3 extends over 14 amino acids. Trimming took 4 bases from V and 0 from J, leaving 11 bases between them. For the CDR3, the DNA is TGTGCCAGCAGCCGTCCGACTCTCTCCTACGAGCAGTACTTC. Residues: CASSRPTLSYEQYF.

V is TRBV6-6 and J is TRBJ1-1; TRBD1 aligns across 10 bases. Germline trimming cut 5 bases from V and 11 bases from J; bases unmatched to any gene: 14. The CDR3 is made up of 15 amino acids. Germline assignment: CDR1 MNHNY and CDR2 SVGAGI (reference sequence). The CDR3 region has the DNA TGTGCCAGCAGTCTCCGACAGGGGGCTAATTCTCACGCTTTCTTT. This sequence encodes CASSLRQGANSHAFF.

The chain recombines TRBV30 with TRBJ1-6; TRBD1 matches at 9 bases. The trim removed 4 bases at V and 6 bases at J, leaving 7 bases unmatched. This CDR3 is built from 15 residues. CDR1 is GTSNPN and CDR2 is SVGIG in the germline V gene (reference sequence). CDR3 loop: CAWNPGTGINSPLHF. Here the CDR3 DNA reads TGTGCCTGGAATCCCGGGACAGGGATTAATTCACCCCTCCACTTT.

In this sample, this clone turned up a few times. The gene calls are TRBV5-1 and TRBJ2-3, with 10 bases identical to TRBD2. The ends lost 0 bases at V and 0 bases at J; junction bases unmatched: 4. The CDR3 consists of 17 residues. The germline CDR1 and CDR2 sequences are SGHRS and YFSETQ. DNA of the CDR3: TGCGCCAGCAGCTTGGGGTCTAGCGGGGGAAGCACAGATACGCAGTATTTT. This gives the protein CASSLGSSGGSTDTQYF.

The chain links TRBV4-1 to TRBJ2-3, with TRBD2 matching over 9 bases. Per the germline V gene, CDR1 is MGHRA and CDR2 is YSYEKL. The CDR3 runs 18 residues. Germline trimming cut 1 base from V and 1 base from J; bases unmatched to any gene: 9. CDR3 nucleotide sequence: TGCGCCAGCAGCCAAGTGGGGACGCGGGGGGGCGGCACAGATACGCAGTATTTT. This sequence encodes CASSQVGTRGGGTDTQYF.

V gene TRBV9 combines with J gene TRBJ2-5, with D perhaps TRBD2 (6 bases). The germline CDR1 and CDR2 sequences are SGDLS and YYNGEE. There are 14 residues in the CDR3. The ends were cut back, 3 bases at V and 2 bases at J, with 11 bases in the middle. The CDR3 DNA reads TGTGCCAGCAGCGCCTATGGAGGGCAAGAGACCCAGTACTTC. This encodes CASSAYGGQETQYF. Full variable domain (rest looked up from reference TRBV9 and TRBJ2-5): DSGVTQTPKHLITATGQRVTLRCSPRSGDLSVYWYQQSLDQGLQFLIQYYNGEERAKGNILERFSAQQFPDLHSELNLSSLELGDSALYFCASSAYGGQETQYFGPGTRLLVL.

The chain carries TRBV28 and TRBJ2-5; no definite D call. Germline V gene sequence: CDR1 MDHEN, CDR2 SYDVKM. This CDR3 region has 14 residues. V lost 1 base and J lost 2, with 8 bases in between. CDR3 DNA: TGTGCCAGCAGTTTATCTCCAGGACAAGAGACCCAGTACTTC. Translating gives CASSLSPGQETQYF.

The rearrangement links TRBV11-3 to TRBJ2-5; 8 bases line up with TRBD1. Germline assignment: CDR1 SGHNT and CDR2 YENEEA. Trimming removed 3 bases from V and 4 bases from J; junction bases left unmatched: 4. CDR3 length: 14 residues. CDR3 sequence: CASSFNRGSETQYF. The CDR3 DNA is TGTGCCAGCAGCTTCAACAGGGGGTCAGAGACCCAGTACTTC.